This passage covers 8 T cell receptor beta chains from one sample sequenced in a study of OX40 agonist ivuxolimab in advanced cancers. Data came from immunoSEQ multiplex PCR; TCRdb stores just in-frame clones and leaves some out. In the table there are around 80,000 clones, roughly 86% of which are singletons. The specimen was CD4+ or CD8+ T cells sorted from blood, collected in a trial of the OX40 agonist ivuxolimab. The source is an adult with an advanced solid tumor such as melanoma, head and neck, liver or kidney cancer.

J is TRBJ2-5 and V is TRBV5-6; 10 nucleotides line up with TRBD2. The CDR3 totals 17 residues. CDR1 and CDR2 from the germline V gene are SGHDT and YYEEEE. The trim removed 2 bases at V and 3 bases at J, leaving 10 bases unmatched. The CDR3 is CASSFKSSGGSKETQYF. In nucleotides, the CDR3 is TGTGCCAGCAGCTTCAAAAGTAGCGGGGGGTCGAAAGAGACCCAGTACTTC. Looking up the rest from reference TRBV5-6 and TRBJ2-5 gives the full variable domain: DAGVTQSPTHLIKTRGQQVTLRCSPKSGHDTVSWYQQALGQGPQFIFQYYEEEERQRGNFPDRFSGHQFPNYSSELNVNALLLGDSALYLCASSFKSSGGSKETQYFGPGTRLLVL.

V and J are TRBV7-9 and TRBJ1-1; D unclear. CDR3 length: 14 residues. Per the germline V gene, CDR1 is SEHNR and CDR2 is FQNEAQ (reference sequence). V lost 1 base and J lost 1, with 7 bases in between. The CDR3 loop reads CASSLEGQNTEAFF. The CDR3 nucleotides are TGTGCCAGCAGCTTAGAGGGCCAGAACACTGAAGCTTTCTTT. The entire variable domain, with the rest obtained from reference TRBV7-9 and TRBJ1-1, is as follows: DTGVSQNPRHKITKRGQNVTFRCDPISEHNRLYWYRQTLGQGPEFLTYFQNEAQLEKSRLLSDRFSAERPKGSFSTLEIQRTEQGDSAMYLCASSLEGQNTEAFFGQGTRLTVV.

V is TRBV10-3 and J is TRBJ2-1; D is uncertain. Trimming cost V 3 bases and J 7 bases, with 10 bases left between them. CDR1 and CDR2 from the germline V gene are ENHRY and SYGVKD. The CDR3 is 13 amino acids. The CDR3 is CAISDQRKNEQFF. CDR3 sequence (DNA): TGTGCCATCAGTGATCAGCGAAAGAATGAGCAGTTCTTC.

This sequence joins TRBV19 and TRBJ1-1, with TRBD1 as a possible D gene (6 bases). V was clipped by 10 bases and J by 4 bases, with 19 bases between them. Per the germline V gene, CDR1 is LNHDA and CDR2 is SQIVND (reference sequence). CDR3 size: 14 residues. The CDR3 spells CATTKGVGGTEAFF. Written as DNA, the CDR3 is TGTGCCACCACGAAGGGGGTTGGGGGCACTGAAGCTTTCTTT.

The chain is built from TRBV6-4 and TRBJ1-2; 8 nucleotides align to TRBD1. V shed 2 bases, J shed 3 bases, and the junction held 5 bases outside the gene matches. There are 15 residues in the CDR3. Germline V gene lookup returns CDR1 MRHNA and CDR2 SNTAGT. The CDR3 loop is CASSDRPGGDYGYTF. CDR3 DNA: TGTGCCAGCAGTGACAGGCCAGGGGGCGACTATGGCTACACCTTC.

With regard to this clone: Other DNA variants within this sample encode the same CDR3. The chain carries TRBV18 and TRBJ2-7; 7 bases fit TRBD1. V lost 3 bases to trimming and J lost 0 bases; unmatched junction nucleotides: 2. CDR3 length: 14 amino acids. CDR1 and CDR2 from the germline V gene are KGHSH and LQKENI. Here the CDR3 reads CASSPRDSSYEQYF. The CDR3 coding sequence is TGTGCCAGCTCACCCCGGGACAGCTCCTACGAGCAGTACTTC.

This chain connects TRBV2 to TRBJ2-3; no definite D call. The CDR3 length is 16 residues. Between the trimmed V and J ends, which lost 5 bases and 4 bases, there was a span of 19 bases. Germline values: CDR1 SNHLY, CDR2 FYNNEI. This chain's CDR3 is CASSFTEPKVADTQYF. CDR3 sequence (DNA): TGTGCCAGCAGTTTCACAGAGCCCAAGGTGGCAGATACGCAGTATTTT.

V usage is TRBV4-1 and J usage is TRBJ2-3; D is possibly TRBD2 (5 bases). V dropped 0 bases and J dropped 0 bases, with 16 bases sitting between them. Germline V lookup: CDR1 MGHRA, CDR2 YSYEKL. CDR3 length: 18 residues. This CDR3 reads CASSQDFPGMTSTDTQYF. In DNA, the CDR3 is TGCGCCAGCAGCCAAGATTTCCCGGGGATGACTAGCACAGATACGCAGTATTTT.